The clone carrying this T cell receptor beta chain has ten or more counts. It was with a sample-barcoded 5' primer and a J-beta primer mix that a second PCR of roughly 7 to 12 cycles was run. TCRdb used MiXCR to reprocess the 5' RACE reads, holding one entry per CDR3 protein. Of 550,000 to 650,000 distinct CDR3 sequences listed, roughly a quarter were seen once; the top ten hold over 3.5%. V gave up 7 bases and J gave up 4 bases, with 26 bases separating them. CDR3 size: 17 residues. From germline, CDR1 is MDHEN and CDR2 SYDVKM. The sample is drawn from a study of blood T cells in healthy people across ages. Drawing of peripheral blood yielded about 10 milliliters from each donor. Each sample yielded at least 6.5 million isolated PBMCs. This sample was also put to use in a study of T cells of mothers and their children. That work states: In this cohort, donors were three healthy Caucasian mothers plus their six children.

The clonotype originates from a boy younger than 10 in good health. Sequenced: blood. The chain links TRBV28 to TRBJ2-7; a possible D gene is TRBD2 (5 bases). The CDR3 bases are TGTGCCAGCACAATGACGGGTGGTAGAGGGCGTAAGTACGAGCAGTACTTC. Its protein is CASTMTGGRGRKYEQYF.